A few counts support the clone carrying this T cell receptor beta chain. Antigen: not known. TCRdb recomputed calls from the RT-PCR reads with MiXCR, one row per CDR3 protein. The data show 530,000 or so distinct CDR3 sequences, 12% seen once. The sample is drawn from a study of response to subunit inactivated influenza vaccine. Study findings and constraints: The study's authors posited that every seasonal influenza vaccination enlists few new T cells.

V gave up 3 bases and J gave up 5 bases, with 10 bases separating them. The CDR3 is 13 amino acids. Germline CDR1 reads LNHDA; CDR2 reads SQIVND (reference sequence). This clonotype was obtained from a man over 45 who received an inactivated influenza vaccine. The genes are TRBV19 and TRBJ2-5; D is unresolved. The input for sequencing was PBMCs from blood, taken on the day of vaccination. CDR3 nucleotide sequence: TGTGCCAGTAGTATTTCTCGGCAGGAGACCCAGTACTTC. Translating it yields CASSISRQETQYF.